This entry describes one T cell receptor (beta chain). The entry originates in a study of response to subunit inactivated influenza vaccine. TCRdb re-called the RT-PCR reads with MiXCR, one entry per CDR3 protein. The profile shows some 550,000 distinct CDR3 sequences, roughly 25% of them singletons. Germline CDR1 SGHRS, CDR2 YFSETQ. The CDR3 runs to 16 residues. Trimming took 0 bases from V and 0 from J, leaving 10 bases between them. This sample also appeared in a second study, on T cells expressing NK-cell markers. This second report adds: As the method of synthesis, 5'RACE template switching with UMIs yielded TCR beta cDNA. CD3+CD56+NKG2C+, CD3+CD56+NKG2C- and CD3+CD56-NKG2C+ T cells, once sorted, supplied the TCR beta repertoires. T cells sorted in several experiments were restricted to alpha-beta TCR T cells by an anti-gamma-delta TCR antibody. Of the CD8+ T cell pool in roughly six donors, roughly 1.0-7.5% was accounted for by dominant NKG2C+ clonotypes. A handful of donors likewise had their CD3+CD56-NKG2C+ fraction led by these clonotypes.

This sequence was found in a man aged 45-65 years who received an inactivated influenza vaccine. The sample consisted of CD4+ T cells sorted from PBMCs, taken approximately 13 days after vaccination. The chain links TRBV5-1 to TRBJ2-4, with unresolved D. Here the CDR3 DNA reads TGCGCCAGCAGCTTGGGAGCCCCCATAGCCAAAAACATTCAGTACTTC. Its translation: CASSLGAPIAKNIQYF.